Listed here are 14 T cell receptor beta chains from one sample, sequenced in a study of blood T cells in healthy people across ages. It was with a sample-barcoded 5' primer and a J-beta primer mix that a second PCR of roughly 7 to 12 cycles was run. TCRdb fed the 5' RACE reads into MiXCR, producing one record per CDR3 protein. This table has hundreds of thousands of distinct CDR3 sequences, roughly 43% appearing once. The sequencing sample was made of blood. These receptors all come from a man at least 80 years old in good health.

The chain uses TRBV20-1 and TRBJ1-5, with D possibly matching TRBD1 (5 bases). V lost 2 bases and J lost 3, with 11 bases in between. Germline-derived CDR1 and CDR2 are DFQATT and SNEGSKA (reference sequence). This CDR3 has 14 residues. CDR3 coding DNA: TGCAGTGCTAGACGGGGGGAGGACAATCAGCCCCAGCATTTT. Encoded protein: CSARRGEDNQPQHF.

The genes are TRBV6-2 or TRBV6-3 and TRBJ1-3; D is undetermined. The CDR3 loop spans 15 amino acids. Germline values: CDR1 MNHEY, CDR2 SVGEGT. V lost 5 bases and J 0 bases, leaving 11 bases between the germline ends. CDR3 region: CASSPLGNSGNTIYF. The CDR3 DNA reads TGTGCCAGCAGTCCCCTGGGGAACTCTGGAAACACCATATATTTT.

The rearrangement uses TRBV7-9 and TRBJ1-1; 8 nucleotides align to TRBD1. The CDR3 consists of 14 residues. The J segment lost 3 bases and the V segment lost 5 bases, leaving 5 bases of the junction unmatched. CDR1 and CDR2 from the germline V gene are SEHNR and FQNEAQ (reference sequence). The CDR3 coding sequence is TGTGCCAGCAGCCCGGACAGGGTTGACACTGAAGCTTTCTTT. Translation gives CASSPDRVDTEAFF.

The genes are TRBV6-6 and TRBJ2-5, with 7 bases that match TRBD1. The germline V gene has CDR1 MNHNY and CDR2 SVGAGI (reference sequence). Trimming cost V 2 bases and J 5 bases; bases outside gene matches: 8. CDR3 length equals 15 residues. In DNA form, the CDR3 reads TGTGCCAGCAGTTACCCCCAGGGGGAATCCGAGACCCAGTACTTC. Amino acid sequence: CASSYPQGESETQYF.

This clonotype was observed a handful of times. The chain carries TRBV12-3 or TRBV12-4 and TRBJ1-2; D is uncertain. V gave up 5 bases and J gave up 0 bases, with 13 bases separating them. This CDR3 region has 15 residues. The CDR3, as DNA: TGTGCCAGCAGTGAGGAGGTCCAAGCTAACTATGGCTACACCTTC. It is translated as CASSEEVQANYGYTF.

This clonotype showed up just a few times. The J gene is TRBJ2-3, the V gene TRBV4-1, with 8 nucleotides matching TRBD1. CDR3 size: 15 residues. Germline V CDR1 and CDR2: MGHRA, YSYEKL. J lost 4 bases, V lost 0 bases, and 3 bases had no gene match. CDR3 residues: CASSQDLTGADTQYF. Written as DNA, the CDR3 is TGCGCCAGCAGCCAAGACTTGACAGGGGCAGATACGCAGTATTTT.

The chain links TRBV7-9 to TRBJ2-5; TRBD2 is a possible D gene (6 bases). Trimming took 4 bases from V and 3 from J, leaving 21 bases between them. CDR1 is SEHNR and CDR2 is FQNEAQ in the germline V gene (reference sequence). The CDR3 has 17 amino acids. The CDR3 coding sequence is TGTGCCAGCAGCTACGGGACTGCGGGATCCACCAAAGAGACCCAGTACTTC. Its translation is CASSYGTAGSTKETQYF.

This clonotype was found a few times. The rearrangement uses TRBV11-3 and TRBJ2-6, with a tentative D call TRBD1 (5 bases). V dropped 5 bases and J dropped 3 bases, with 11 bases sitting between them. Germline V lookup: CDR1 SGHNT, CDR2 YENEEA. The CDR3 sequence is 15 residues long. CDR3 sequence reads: CASSARVGGANVLTF. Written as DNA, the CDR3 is TGTGCCAGCAGCGCCAGGGTCGGTGGGGCCAACGTCCTGACTTTC.

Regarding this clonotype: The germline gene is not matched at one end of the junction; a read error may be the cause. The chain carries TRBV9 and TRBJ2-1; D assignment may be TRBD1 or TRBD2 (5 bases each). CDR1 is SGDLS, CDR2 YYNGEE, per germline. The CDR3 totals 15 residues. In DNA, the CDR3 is TGTGCCAGCAGCGTAGCCGGGGCCCCGTGGAATGAGCTGTTCTTC. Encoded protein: CASSVAGAPWNELFF.

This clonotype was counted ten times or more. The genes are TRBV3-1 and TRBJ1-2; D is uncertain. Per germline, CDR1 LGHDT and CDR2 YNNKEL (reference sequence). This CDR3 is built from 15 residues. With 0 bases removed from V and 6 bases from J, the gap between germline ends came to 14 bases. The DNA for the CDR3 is TGTGCCAGCAGCCAAGATATTGGCGTGGTTGATGGCTACACCTTC. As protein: CASSQDIGVVDGYTF.

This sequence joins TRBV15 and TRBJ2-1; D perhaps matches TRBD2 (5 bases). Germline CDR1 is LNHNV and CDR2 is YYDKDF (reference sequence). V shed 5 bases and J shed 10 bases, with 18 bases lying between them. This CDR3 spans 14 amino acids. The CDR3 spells CATSRGGSSYEQFF. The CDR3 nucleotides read TGTGCCACCAGCCGAGGTGGGAGCTCCTACGAGCAGTTCTTC.

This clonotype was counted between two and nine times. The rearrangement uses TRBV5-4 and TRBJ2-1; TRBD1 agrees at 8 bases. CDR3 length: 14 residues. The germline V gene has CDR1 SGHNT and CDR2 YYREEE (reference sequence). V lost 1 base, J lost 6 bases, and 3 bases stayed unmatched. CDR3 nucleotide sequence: TGTGCCAGCAGCTTGAGGACAGGGTCCAATGAGCAGTTCTTC. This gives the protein CASSLRTGSNEQFF.

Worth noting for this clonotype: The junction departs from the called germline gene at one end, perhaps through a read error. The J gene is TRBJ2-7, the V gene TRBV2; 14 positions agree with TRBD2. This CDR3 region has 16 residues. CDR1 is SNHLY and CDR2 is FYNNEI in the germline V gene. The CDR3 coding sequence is TGTGCCAGTAGTGGACGGACTAGCGGGAGGACCTACGAGCAGTACTTC. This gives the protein CASSGRTSGRTYEQYF.

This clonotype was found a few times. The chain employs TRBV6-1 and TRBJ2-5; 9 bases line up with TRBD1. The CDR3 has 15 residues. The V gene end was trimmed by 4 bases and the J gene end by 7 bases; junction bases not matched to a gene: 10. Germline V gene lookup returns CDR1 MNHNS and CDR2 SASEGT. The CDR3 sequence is CASSGETGGWGTQYF. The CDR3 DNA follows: TGTGCCAGCAGTGGAGAGACAGGGGGTTGGGGGACCCAGTACTTC.